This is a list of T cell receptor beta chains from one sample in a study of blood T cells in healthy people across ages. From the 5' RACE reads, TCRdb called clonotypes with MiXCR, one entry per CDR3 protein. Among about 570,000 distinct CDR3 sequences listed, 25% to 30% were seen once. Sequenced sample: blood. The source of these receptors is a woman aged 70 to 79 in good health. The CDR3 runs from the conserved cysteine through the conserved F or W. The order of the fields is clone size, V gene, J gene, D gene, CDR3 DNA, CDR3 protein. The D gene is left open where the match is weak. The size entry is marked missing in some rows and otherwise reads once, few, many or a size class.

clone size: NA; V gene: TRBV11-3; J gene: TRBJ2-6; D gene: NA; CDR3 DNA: TGTGCCAGCAGCGTATATAAAGTCTCTGGGGCCAACGTCCTGACTTTC; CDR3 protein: CASSVYKVSGANVLTF
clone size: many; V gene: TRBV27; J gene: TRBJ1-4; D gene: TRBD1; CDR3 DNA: TGTGCCAGCAGTACCGGACAGGGAGGGGAAAAACTGTTTTTT; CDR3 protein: CASSTGQGGEKLFF
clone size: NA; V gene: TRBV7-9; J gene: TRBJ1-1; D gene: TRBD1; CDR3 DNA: TGTGCCATCTCGACAGGGGGCAAGGCTGAAGCTTTCTTT; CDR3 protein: CAISTGGKAEAFF
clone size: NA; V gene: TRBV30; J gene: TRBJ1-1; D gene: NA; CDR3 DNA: TGTGTGGCGAGGGGGGACACTGAAGCTTTCTTT; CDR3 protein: CVARGDTEAFF
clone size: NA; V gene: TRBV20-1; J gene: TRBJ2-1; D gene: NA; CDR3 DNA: TGCAGTGCCGAGGACTGGGATGAGCAGTTCTTC; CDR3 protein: CSAEDWDEQFF
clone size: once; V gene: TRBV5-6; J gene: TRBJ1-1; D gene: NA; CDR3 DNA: TGTGCCAGCACCCAAGAGGCAGGATCGAACACTGAAGCTTTCTTT; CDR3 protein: CASTQEAGSNTEAFF
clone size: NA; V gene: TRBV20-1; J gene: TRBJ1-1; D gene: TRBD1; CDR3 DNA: TGCAGTGCTAGAGGGACAGGGGTGACTGAAGTTTTCTTT; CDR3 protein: CSARGTGVTEVFF
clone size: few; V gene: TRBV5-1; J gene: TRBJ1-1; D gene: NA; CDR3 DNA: TGCGCCAGCAGCTTCGCGGGGGTGGAGGACACTGAAGCTTTCTTT; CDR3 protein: CASSFAGVEDTEAFF
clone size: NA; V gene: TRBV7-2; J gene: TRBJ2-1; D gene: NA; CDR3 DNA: TGTGCCAGCAGCTTAGTCTGGGGTGAGCAGTTCTTC; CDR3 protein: CASSLVWGEQFF
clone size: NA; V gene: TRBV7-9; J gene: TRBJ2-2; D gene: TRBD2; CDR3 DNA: TGTGCCAGCAGCTTAGGATCTAGCGGGGCCATCGGGGAGCTGTTTTTT; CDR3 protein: CASSLGSSGAIGELFF
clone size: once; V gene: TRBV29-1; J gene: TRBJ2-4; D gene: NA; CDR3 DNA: TGCAGCGTTAGGGAGGGTGGAGGGGGCAACATTCAGTACTTC; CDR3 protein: CSVREGGGGNIQYF
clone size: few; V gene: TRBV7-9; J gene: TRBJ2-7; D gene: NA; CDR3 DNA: TGTGCCAGCAGCAAGGGGTCCCACGAGCAGTACTTC; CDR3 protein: CASSKGSHEQYF
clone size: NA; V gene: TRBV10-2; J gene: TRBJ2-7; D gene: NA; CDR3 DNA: TGCGCCAGCAGTGTGGGTAGGGGGAGCGAGCAGTACTTC; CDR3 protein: CASSVGRGSEQYF
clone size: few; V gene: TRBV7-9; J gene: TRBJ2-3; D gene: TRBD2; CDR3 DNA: TGTGCCAGCTGCCTAGCGGCTAGCACAGATACGCAGTATTTT; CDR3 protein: CASCLAASTDTQYF
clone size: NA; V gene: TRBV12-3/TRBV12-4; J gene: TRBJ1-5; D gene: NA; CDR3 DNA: TGTGCCAGCAGTTTCAACCCCAACAATCAGCCCCAGCATTTT; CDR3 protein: CASSFNPNNQPQHF
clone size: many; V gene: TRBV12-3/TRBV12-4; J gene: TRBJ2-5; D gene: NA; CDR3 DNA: TGTGCCAGCAGTTCCAGCGGCAACCAAGAGACCCAGTACTTC; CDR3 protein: CASSSSGNQETQYF
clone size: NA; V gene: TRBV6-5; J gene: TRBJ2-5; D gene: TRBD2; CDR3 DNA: TGTGCCAGCAAAATAGCGGCCCGGGGGGCCCAGTACTTC; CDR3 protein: CASKIAARGAQYF
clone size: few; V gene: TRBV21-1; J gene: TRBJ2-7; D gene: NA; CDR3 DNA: TGTGCCAGCCCCCCCCCTGGCGTGTACGAGCAGTACTTC; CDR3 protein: CASPPPGVYEQYF
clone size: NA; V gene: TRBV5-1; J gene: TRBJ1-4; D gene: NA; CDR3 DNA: TGCGCCAGCAGCTCAGGCCCCCCGACCACTAATGAAAAACTGTTTTTT; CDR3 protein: CASSSGPPTTNEKLFF
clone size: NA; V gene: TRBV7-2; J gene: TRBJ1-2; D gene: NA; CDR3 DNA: TGTGCCAGCAGCTTAGCGTCAGGGATTAGCTATGGCTACACCTTC; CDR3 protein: CASSLASGISYGYTF
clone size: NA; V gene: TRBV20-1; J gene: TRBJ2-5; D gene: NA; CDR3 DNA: TGCAGTGCCCCACTGGGGTCTACTTCGGAGACCCAGTACTTC; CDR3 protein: CSAPLGSTSETQYF
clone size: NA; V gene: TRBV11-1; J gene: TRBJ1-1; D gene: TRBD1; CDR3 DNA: TGTGCCAGCAGCTTTGGCAGGGGGCGAGGGACTGAAGCTTTCTTT; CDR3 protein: CASSFGRGRGTEAFF
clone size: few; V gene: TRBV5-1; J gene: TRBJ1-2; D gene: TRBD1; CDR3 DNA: TGCGCCAGCAGCTTACAGGGACAGGGGAACTATGGCTACACCTTC; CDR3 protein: CASSLQGQGNYGYTF
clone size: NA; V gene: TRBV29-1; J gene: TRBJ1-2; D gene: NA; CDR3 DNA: TGCAGCGTCCCGGACAGATGGATTAACTATGGCTACACCTTC; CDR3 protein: CSVPDRWINYGYTF